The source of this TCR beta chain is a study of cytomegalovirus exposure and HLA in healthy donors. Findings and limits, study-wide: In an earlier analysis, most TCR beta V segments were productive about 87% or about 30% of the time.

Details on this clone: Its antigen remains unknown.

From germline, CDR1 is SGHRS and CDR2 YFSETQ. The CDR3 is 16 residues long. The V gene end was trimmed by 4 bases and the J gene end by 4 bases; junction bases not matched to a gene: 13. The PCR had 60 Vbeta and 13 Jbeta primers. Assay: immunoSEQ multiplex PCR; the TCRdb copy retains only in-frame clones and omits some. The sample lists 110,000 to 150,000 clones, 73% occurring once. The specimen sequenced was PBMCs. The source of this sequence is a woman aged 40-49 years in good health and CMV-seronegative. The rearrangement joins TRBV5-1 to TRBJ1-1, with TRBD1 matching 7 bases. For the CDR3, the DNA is TGCGCCAGCAGCCAGACGGCGCTGGGACAGCTCACTGAAGCTTTCTTT. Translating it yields CASSQTALGQLTEAFF. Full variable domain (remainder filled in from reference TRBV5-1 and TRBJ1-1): KAGVTQTPRYLIKTRGQQVTLSCSPISGHRSVSWYQQTPGQGLQFLFEYFSETQRNKGNFPGRFSGRQFSNSRSEMNVSTLELGDSALYLCASSQTALGQLTEAFFGQGTRLTVV.